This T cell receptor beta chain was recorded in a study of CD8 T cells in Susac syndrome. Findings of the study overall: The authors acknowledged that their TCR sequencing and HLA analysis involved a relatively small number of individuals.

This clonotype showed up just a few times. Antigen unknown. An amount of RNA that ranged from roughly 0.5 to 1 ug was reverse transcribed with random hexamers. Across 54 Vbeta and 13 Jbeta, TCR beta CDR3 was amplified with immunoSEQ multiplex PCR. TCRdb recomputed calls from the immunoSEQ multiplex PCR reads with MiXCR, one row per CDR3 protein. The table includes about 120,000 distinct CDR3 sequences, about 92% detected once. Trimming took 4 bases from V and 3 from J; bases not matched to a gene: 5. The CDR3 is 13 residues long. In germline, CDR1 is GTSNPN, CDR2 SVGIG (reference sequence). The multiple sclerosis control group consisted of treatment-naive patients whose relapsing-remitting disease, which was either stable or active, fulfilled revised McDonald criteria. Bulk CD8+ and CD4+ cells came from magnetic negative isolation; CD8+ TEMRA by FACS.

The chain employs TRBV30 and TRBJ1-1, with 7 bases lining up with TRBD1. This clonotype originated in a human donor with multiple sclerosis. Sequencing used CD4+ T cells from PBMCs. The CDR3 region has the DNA TGTGCCTGGACCGTGGACAGGCACACTGAAGCTTTCTTT. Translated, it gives CAWTVDRHTEAFF. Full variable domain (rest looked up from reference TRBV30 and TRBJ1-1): SQTIHQWPATLVQPVGSPLSLECTVEGTSNPNLYWYRQAAGRGLQLLFYSVGIGQISSEVPQNLSASRPQDRQFILSSKKLLLSDSGFYLCAWTVDRHTEAFFGQGTRLTVV.